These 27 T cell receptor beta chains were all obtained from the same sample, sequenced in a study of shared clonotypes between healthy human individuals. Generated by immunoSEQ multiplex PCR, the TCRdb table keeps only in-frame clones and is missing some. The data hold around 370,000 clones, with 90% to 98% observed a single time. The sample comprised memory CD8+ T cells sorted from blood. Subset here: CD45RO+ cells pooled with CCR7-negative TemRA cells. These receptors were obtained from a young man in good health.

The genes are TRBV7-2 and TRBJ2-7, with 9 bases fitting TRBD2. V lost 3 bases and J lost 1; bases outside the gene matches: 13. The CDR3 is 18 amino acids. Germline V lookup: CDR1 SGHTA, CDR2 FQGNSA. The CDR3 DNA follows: TGTGCCAGCAGCTTTGAACGCCTTACTAGCGGGCTTTCCTACGAGCAGTACTTC. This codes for CASSFERLTSGLSYEQYF.

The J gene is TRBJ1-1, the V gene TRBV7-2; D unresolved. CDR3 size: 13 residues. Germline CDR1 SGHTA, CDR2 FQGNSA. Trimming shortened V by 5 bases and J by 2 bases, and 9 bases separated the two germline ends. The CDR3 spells CASSPTVNTEAFF. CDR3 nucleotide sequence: TGTGCCAGCAGCCCGACGGTAAACACTGAAGCTTTCTTT.

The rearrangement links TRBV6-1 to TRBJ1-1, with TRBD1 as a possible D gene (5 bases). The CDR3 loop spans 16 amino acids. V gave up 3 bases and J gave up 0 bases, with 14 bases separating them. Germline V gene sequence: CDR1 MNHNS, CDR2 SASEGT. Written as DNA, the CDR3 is TGTGCCAGCAGTGAGATCGGGGCGCGTCTGAACACTGAAGCTTTCTTT. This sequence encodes CASSEIGARLNTEAFF.

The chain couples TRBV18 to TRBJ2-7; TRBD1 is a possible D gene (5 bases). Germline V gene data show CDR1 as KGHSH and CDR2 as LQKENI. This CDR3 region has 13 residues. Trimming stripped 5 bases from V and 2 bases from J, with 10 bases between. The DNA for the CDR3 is TGTGCCAGCTCATCACAGGAAACCTACGAGCAGTACTTC. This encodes CASSSQETYEQYF.

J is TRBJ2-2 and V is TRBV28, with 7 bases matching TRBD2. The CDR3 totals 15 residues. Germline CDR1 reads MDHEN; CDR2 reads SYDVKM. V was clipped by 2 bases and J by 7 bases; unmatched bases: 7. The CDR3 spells CASSLVMRTSGELFF. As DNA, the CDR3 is TGTGCCAGCAGTTTAGTTATGAGGACTAGCGGGGAGCTGTTTTTT.

The CDR3 region has the DNA TGTGCCAGCAGCTTACGCAGGGGAAACACCATATATTTT. It specifies CASSLRRGNTIYF. V is TRBV13 and J is TRBJ1-3; D remains unclear. Trimming pared 2 bases from V and 4 bases from J, leaving 6 bases between. Germline lookup yields CDR1 PRHDT and CDR2 FYEKMQ (reference sequence). The CDR3 runs to 13 residues.

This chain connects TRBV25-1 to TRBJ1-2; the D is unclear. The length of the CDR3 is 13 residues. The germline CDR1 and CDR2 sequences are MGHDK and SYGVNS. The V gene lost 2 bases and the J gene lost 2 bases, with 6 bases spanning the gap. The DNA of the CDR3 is TGTGCCAGCAGTGAACAGTGGAACTATGGCTACACCTTC. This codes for CASSEQWNYGYTF.

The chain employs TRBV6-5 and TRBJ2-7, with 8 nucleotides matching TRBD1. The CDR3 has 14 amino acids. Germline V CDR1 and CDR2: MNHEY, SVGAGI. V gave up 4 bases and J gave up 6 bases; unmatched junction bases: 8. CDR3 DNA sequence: TGTGCCAGCAGTTTACAGGGGGAGGCTCCCGAGCAGTACTTC. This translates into CASSLQGEAPEQYF.

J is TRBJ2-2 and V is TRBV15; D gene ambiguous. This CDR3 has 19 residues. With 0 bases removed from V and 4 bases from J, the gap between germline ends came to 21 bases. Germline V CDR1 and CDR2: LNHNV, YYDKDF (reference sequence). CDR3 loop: CATSRDPGSRFALTGELFF. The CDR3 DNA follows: TGTGCCACCAGCAGAGATCCCGGTAGTAGGTTCGCGCTCACCGGGGAGCTGTTTTTT. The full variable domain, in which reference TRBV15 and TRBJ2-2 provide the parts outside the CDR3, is DAMVIQNPRYQVTQFGKPVTLSCSQTLNHNVMYWYQQKSSQAPKLLFHYYDKDFNNEADTPDNFQSRRPNTSFCFLDIRSPGLGDTAMYLCATSRDPGSRFALTGELFFGEGSRLTVL.

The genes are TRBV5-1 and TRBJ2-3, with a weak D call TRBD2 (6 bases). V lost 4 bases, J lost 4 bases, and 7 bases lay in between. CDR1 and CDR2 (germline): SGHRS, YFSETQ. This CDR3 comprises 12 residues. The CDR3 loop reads CASSGGADTQYF. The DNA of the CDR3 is TGCGCCAGCAGCGGAGGGGCAGATACGCAGTATTTT.

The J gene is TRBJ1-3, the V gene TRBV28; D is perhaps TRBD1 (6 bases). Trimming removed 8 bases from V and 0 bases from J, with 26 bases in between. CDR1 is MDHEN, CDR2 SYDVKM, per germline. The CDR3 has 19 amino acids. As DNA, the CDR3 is TGTGCCAGCCTCGGAATTGGACAGTACCGTTCCCTCTCTGGAAACACCATATATTTT. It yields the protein CASLGIGQYRSLSGNTIYF.

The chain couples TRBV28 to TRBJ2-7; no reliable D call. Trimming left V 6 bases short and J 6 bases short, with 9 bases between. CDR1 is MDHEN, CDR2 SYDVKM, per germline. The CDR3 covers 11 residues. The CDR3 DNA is TGTGCCAGCAGCTCTTTTTCCGAGCAGTACTTC. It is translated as CASSSFSEQYF.

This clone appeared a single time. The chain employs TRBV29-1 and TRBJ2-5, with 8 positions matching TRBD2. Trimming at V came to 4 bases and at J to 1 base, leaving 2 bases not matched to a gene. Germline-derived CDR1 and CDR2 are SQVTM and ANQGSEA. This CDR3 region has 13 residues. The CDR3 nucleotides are TGCAGCGTTGGGACTAGCATCCAAGAGACCCAGTACTTC. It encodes CSVGTSIQETQYF.

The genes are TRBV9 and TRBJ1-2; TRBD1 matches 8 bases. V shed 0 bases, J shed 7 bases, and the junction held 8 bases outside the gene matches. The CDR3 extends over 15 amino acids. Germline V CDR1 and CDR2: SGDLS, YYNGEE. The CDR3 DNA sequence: TGTGCCAGCAGCGTAGGGACAGGGTTTTTTTTTGGCTACACCTTC. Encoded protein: CASSVGTGFFFGYTF.

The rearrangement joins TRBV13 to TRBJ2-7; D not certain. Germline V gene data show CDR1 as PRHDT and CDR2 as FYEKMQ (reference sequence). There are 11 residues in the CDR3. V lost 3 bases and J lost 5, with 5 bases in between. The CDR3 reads CASSFGHEQYF. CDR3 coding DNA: TGTGCCAGCAGCTTTGGCCACGAGCAGTACTTC.

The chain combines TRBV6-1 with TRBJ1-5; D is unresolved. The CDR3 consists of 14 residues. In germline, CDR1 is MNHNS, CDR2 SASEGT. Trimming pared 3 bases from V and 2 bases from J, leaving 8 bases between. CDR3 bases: TGTGCCAGCAGTGACGGTAGGGGCAATCAGCCCCAGCATTTT. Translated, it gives CASSDGRGNQPQHF.

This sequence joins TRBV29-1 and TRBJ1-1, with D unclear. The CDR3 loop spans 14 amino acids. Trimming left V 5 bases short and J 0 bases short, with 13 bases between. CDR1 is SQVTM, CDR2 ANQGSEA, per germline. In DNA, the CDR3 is TGCAGCGTTAAGGCCCGTCTTATGAACACTGAAGCTTTCTTT. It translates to CSVKARLMNTEAFF.

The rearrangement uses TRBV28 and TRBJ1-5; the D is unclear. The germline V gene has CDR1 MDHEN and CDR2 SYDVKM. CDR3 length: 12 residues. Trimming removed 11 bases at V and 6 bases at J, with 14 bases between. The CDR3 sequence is CASRLNGQPQHF. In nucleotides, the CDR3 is TGTGCCTCCCGCCTCAACGGTCAGCCCCAGCATTTT. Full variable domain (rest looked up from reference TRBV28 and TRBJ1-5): DVKVTQSSRYLVKRTGEKVFLECVQDMDHENMFWYRQDPGLGLRLIYFSYDVKMKEKGDIPEGYSVSREKKERFSLILESASTNQTSMYLCASRLNGQPQHFGDGTRLSIL.

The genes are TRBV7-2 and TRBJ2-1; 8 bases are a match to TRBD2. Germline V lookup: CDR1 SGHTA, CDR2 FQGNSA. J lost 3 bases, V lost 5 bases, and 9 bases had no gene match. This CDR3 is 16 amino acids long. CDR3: CASSPRFAGGYNEQFF. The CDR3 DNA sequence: TGTGCCAGCAGCCCCCGGTTTGCGGGAGGCTACAATGAGCAGTTCTTC.

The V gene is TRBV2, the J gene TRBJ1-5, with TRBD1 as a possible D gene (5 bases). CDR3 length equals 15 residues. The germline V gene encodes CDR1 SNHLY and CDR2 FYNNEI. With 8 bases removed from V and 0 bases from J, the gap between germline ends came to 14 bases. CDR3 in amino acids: CASRVDSYSNQPQHF. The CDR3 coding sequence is TGTGCCAGCCGGGTTGACAGTTATAGCAATCAGCCCCAGCATTTT.

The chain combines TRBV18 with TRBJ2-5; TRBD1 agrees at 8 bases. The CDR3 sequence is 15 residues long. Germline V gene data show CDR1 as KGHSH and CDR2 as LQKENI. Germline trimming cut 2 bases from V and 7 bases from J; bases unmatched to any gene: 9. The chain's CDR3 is CASSPFDPTGGTQYF. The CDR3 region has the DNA TGTGCCAGCTCACCATTCGACCCCACAGGGGGGACCCAGTACTTC. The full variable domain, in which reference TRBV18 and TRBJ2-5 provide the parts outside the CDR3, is NAGVMQNPRHLVRRRGQEARLRCSPMKGHSHVYWYRQLPEEGLKFMVYLQKENIIDESGMPKERFSAEFPKEGPSILRIQQVVRGDSAAYFCASSPFDPTGGTQYFGPGTRLLVL.

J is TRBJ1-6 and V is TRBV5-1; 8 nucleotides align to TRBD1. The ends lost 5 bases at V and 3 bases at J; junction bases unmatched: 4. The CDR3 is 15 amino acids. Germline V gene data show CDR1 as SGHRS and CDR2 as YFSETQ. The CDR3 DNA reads TGCGCCAGCAGTCGAACAGGGGGCTATAATTCACCCCTCCACTTT. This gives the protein CASSRTGGYNSPLHF.

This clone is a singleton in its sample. CDR3: CASGDANLGYTF. The DNA for the CDR3 is TGTGCCAGCGGGGACGCGAACCTTGGCTACACCTTC. This sequence joins TRBV2 and TRBJ1-2; possible D gene TRBD1, 5 bases. This CDR3 has 12 amino acids. Per the germline V gene, CDR1 is SNHLY and CDR2 is FYNNEI. Trimming removed 8 bases at V and 7 bases at J, with 14 bases between.

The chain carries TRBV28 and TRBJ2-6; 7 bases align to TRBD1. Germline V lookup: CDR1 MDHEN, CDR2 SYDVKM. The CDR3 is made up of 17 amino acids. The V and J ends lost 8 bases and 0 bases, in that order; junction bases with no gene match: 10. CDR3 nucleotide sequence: TGTGCCAGCTCCCGGGACAGCCTGCTCTCTGGGGCCAACGTCCTGACTTTC. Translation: CASSRDSLLSGANVLTF.

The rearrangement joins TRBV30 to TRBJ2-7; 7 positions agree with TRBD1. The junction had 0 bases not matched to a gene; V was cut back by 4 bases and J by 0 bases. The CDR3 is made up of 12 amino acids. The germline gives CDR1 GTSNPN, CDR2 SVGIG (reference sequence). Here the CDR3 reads CAWTGGSYEQYF. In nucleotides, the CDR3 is TGTGCCTGGACAGGGGGCTCCTACGAGCAGTACTTC.

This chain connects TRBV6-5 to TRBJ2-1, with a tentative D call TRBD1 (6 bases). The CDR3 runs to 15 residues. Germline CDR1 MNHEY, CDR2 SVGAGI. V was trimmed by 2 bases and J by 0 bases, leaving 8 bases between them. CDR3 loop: CASSYRDNSYNEQFF. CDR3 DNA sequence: TGTGCCAGCAGTTACCGGGACAACTCCTACAATGAGCAGTTCTTC.

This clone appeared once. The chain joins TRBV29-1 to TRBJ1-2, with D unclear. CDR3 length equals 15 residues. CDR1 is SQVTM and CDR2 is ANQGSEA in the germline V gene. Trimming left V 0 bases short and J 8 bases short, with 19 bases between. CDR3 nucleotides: TGCAGCGTTGAAGACCCTGGTTATCAGGTGATCGGCTACACCTTC. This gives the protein CSVEDPGYQVIGYTF.